This TCR beta chain was retrieved from a study of shared clonotypes between healthy human individuals. Findings of the study overall: Only blood underwent sampling, and tissue repertoires likely differ.

PCR replicates from unsorted PBMC used 250 to 300 ng DNA, and this amount was around 28,000 T cell genomes. Generated by immunoSEQ multiplex PCR, the TCRdb table keeps only in-frame clones and is missing some. Of approximately 470,000 clones in the sample, roughly 80% were seen once. Notes on this clone: Its antigen is not known. A far larger clone differs by one base, so this is likely a read error.

The germline V and J ends were trimmed by 4 bases and 0 bases, with 13 bases remaining between them. The CDR3 is 15 residues long. In germline, CDR1 is GTSNPN, CDR2 SVGIG (reference sequence). The clonotype comes from a woman aged 40-49 years in good health. Some clones in this sample may be carry-over from other donors' samples. Sequencing was carried out using PBMCs. The gene calls are TRBV30 and TRBJ1-5; the D gene is possibly TRBD1 (6 bases). The CDR3 is CAWKGRGASNQPQHF. CDR3 bases: TGTGCCTGGAAAGGACGGGGGGCTAGCAATCAGCCCCAGCATTTT. Looking up the rest from reference TRBV30 and TRBJ1-5 gives the full variable domain: SQTIHQWPATLVQPVGSPLSLECTVEGTSNPNLYWYRQAAGRGLQLLFYSVGIGQISSEVPQNLSASRPQDRQFILSSKKLLLSDSGFYLCAWKGRGASNQPQHFGDGTRLSIL.